Presented here are 31 T cell receptor beta chains from one specimen sequenced in a study of T cells in Graves' hyperthyroidism and ophthalmopathy. Amplification of TCR beta CDR3 regions used RNA as the template. The HTBI set primed first-round TCR CDR3 RT-PCR. Each CDR3 protein is one row after TCRdb ran MiXCR on the multiplex PCR reads. The table has around 300,000 distinct CDR3 sequences, roughly 13% seen once. The sequenced material came from blood. Receptors were obtained from a woman between 40 and 55 years old with Graves' ophthalmopathy.

The V and J genes are TRBV10-3 and TRBJ2-1; D is undetermined. The CDR3 loop spans 14 amino acids. Germline assignment: CDR1 ENHRY and CDR2 SYGVKD. With 0 bases removed from V and 8 bases from J, the gap between germline ends came to 11 bases. Written as DNA, the CDR3 is TGTGCCATCAGTGAGTCAGTAGGGCAGTATGAGCAGTTCTTC. It yields the protein CAISESVGQYEQFF.

This clonotype was detected many times. The chain has TRBV29-1 and TRBJ2-3, with no clear D. The CDR3 totals 12 residues. V lost 5 bases and J lost 7, with 13 bases in between. Germline values: CDR1 SQVTM, CDR2 ANQGSEA. The CDR3 DNA is TGCAGCGTTTGGCATGGTGCCAATACGCAGTATTTT. Protein: CSVWHGANTQYF.

The table lists this clonotype with many counts. J is TRBJ2-1 and V is TRBV6-1; TRBD1 matches at 7 bases. Germline V gives CDR1 MNHNS, CDR2 SASEGT. Losses at the gene ends were 5 bases for V and 1 base for J; bases not matched to a gene: 8. The CDR3 spans 16 residues. This CDR3 is CASSSLQGFSYNEQFF. CDR3 DNA: TGTGCCAGCAGTTCCCTACAGGGGTTTTCCTACAATGAGCAGTTCTTC.

This clonotype was counted ten times or more. The rearrangement joins TRBV2 to TRBJ2-7; perhaps TRBD2 as D (6 bases). The V gene lost 10 bases and the J gene lost 0 bases, with 13 bases spanning the gap. The CDR3 runs to 13 residues. CDR1 and CDR2 (germline): SNHLY, FYNNEI. The CDR3 here is CATRRGSSYEQYF. For the CDR3, the DNA is TGTGCCACACGGAGGGGTTCCTCCTACGAGCAGTACTTC.

At least ten counts were recorded for this clonotype. The rearrangement uses TRBV20-1 and TRBJ2-3; D is perhaps TRBD2 (6 bases). The V and J ends lost 0 bases and 2 bases respectively, with 12 bases between them. Germline V CDR1 and CDR2: DFQATT, SNEGSKA (reference sequence). The CDR3 consists of 15 residues. CDR3 amino acids: CSARDLDYYTDTQYF. DNA of the CDR3: TGCAGTGCTAGAGATTTGGACTACTACACAGATACGCAGTATTTT.

The V and J genes are TRBV6-2 or TRBV6-3 and TRBJ2-7, with 10 bases that match TRBD1. Germline CDR1 is MNHEY and CDR2 is SVGEGT. The CDR3 totals 15 residues. After removal of 2 bases from V and 4 bases from J, the junction contained 5 bases not matched to a gene. The CDR3 DNA reads TGTGCCAGCAGTTACCGAGGGACAGGGGAGTACGAGCAGTACTTC. Residues: CASSYRGTGEYEQYF.

This clonotype was observed a handful of times. The CDR3 loop is CAWSPGGLYNEQFF. CDR3 sequence (DNA): TGTGCCTGGTCGCCGGGAGGTCTATACAATGAGCAGTTCTTC. This chain links TRBV30 with TRBJ2-1; 7 bases match TRBD2. The CDR3 is made up of 14 amino acids. Germline trimming cut 5 bases from V and 4 bases from J; bases unmatched to any gene: 8. Germline lookup yields CDR1 GTSNPN and CDR2 SVGIG (reference sequence).

This clonotype was seen a handful of times. This rearrangement joins TRBV3-1 to TRBJ2-7, with 8 bases identical to TRBD1. CDR1 is LGHDT, CDR2 YNNKEL, per germline (reference sequence). The CDR3 extends over 15 amino acids. The V gene end was trimmed by 1 base and the J gene end by 6 bases; junction bases not matched to a gene: 8. Here the CDR3 DNA reads TGTGCCAGCAGCCAAGGTACGACAGGGGTTTCCGAGCAGTACTTC. Its protein product is CASSQGTTGVSEQYF.

This clonotype has just a few counts. J is TRBJ1-2 and V is TRBV7-9; D ambiguous. Germline CDR1 reads SEHNR; CDR2 reads FQNEAQ (reference sequence). V was pared by 7 bases and J by 0 bases, with 9 bases between. The CDR3 totals 13 residues. The CDR3 coding sequence is TGTGCCAGCAACTTTAGCTCTAACTATGGCTACACCTTC. Protein sequence: CASNFSSNYGYTF.

This clonotype was observed at least ten times. This chain joins TRBV2 and TRBJ2-5, with TRBD2 matching 7 bases. The ends lost 3 bases at V and 3 bases at J; junction bases unmatched: 7. CDR3 length: 15 residues. From germline, CDR1 is SNHLY and CDR2 FYNNEI. DNA for the CDR3: TGTGCCAGCAGTGATGGGTCAGCGGGAAAAGAGACCCAGTACTTC. Encoded protein: CASSDGSAGKETQYF.

This clonotype came up many times. The chain carries TRBV5-1 and TRBJ2-3; 8 bases are shared with TRBD1. The CDR3 consists of 16 residues. Germline CDR1 reads SGHRS; CDR2 reads YFSETQ. The junction had 8 bases not matched to a gene; V was cut back by 4 bases and J by 1 base. The CDR3 loop reads CASSPQKTGGTDTQYF. The CDR3 DNA follows: TGCGCCAGCAGCCCCCAGAAGACAGGGGGCACAGATACGCAGTATTTT. The complete variable domain, with remaining parts taken from reference TRBV5-1 and TRBJ2-3, reads KAGVTQTPRYLIKTRGQQVTLSCSPISGHRSVSWYQQTPGQGLQFLFEYFSETQRNKGNFPGRFSGRQFSNSRSEMNVSTLELGDSALYLCASSPQKTGGTDTQYFGPGTRLTVL.

This clonotype was counted ten times or more. V is TRBV7-9 and J is TRBJ2-6, with a possible D match to TRBD1 (5 bases). The CDR3 covers 15 residues. Germline lookup yields CDR1 SEHNR and CDR2 FQNEAQ (reference sequence). Trimming took 5 bases from V and 0 from J, leaving 8 bases between them. The CDR3 sequence is CASSADSSGANVLTF. Written as DNA, the CDR3 is TGTGCCAGCAGCGCCGACAGCTCTGGGGCCAACGTCCTGACTTTC.

This clonotype has only a few counts. The chain employs TRBV20-1 and TRBJ1-5, with D unresolved. V dropped 6 bases and J dropped 9 bases, with 18 bases sitting between them. Germline V gene lookup returns CDR1 DFQATT and CDR2 SNEGSKA (reference sequence). CDR3 size: 13 residues. DNA for the CDR3: TGCAGTGCCGGTGCAGGTTTTCAAAGGCCCCAGCATTTT. Amino acid sequence: CSAGAGFQRPQHF.

This clonotype was counted ten times or more. The gene calls are TRBV19 and TRBJ2-1; 7 positions agree with TRBD2. V dropped 10 bases and J dropped 8; count of bases not matched to a gene: 14. Germline CDR1 LNHDA, CDR2 SQIVND (reference sequence). The CDR3 has 14 amino acids. The DNA for the CDR3 is TGTGCCACCTCCGGGACTATCGGGCAGGATGAGCAGTTCTTC. It is translated as CATSGTIGQDEQFF.

The J gene is TRBJ2-7, the V gene TRBV5-5; TRBD1 agrees at 10 bases. V shed 4 bases and J 7 bases; nucleotides not matched to a gene: 11. The germline CDR1 and CDR2 sequences are SGHKS and YYEKEE (reference sequence). This CDR3 contains 15 residues. The CDR3 loop is CASSAGTGVLREQYF. The CDR3 nucleotides are TGTGCCAGCAGCGCCGGGACAGGGGTTCTAAGGGAGCAGTACTTC.

In this sample, this clonotype turned up many times. This chain connects TRBV28 to TRBJ2-1; D perhaps matches TRBD2 (7 bases). The CDR3 has 15 amino acids. Germline V lookup: CDR1 MDHEN, CDR2 SYDVKM. The V end was cut by 7 bases, the J end by 2 bases, with 15 bases between. The CDR3 nucleotides are TGTGCCAGCATCGAAGGCGGGGGCACCTACAATGAGCAGTTCTTC. Translated: CASIEGGGTYNEQFF.

This clonotype was recorded many times. The chain couples TRBV2 to TRBJ2-1, with D hard to call. The CDR3 runs 14 residues. From germline, CDR1 is SNHLY and CDR2 FYNNEI. Trimming stripped 4 bases from V and 0 bases from J, with 7 bases between. CDR3 sequence: CASSVLSSYNEQFF. The CDR3 region has the DNA TGTGCCAGCAGTGTACTAAGCTCCTACAATGAGCAGTTCTTC.

The chain links TRBV5-6 to TRBJ1-1; no clear D gene. This CDR3 spans 12 amino acids. V gave up 4 bases and J gave up 7 bases, with 11 bases separating them. Per the germline V gene, CDR1 is SGHDT and CDR2 is YYEEEE. The CDR3 nucleotides are TGTGCCAGCAGCCTCTGGACGGGTGAAGCTTTCTTT. Protein: CASSLWTGEAFF.

This clonotype was seen repeatedly, ten times or more. The chain combines TRBV6-1 with TRBJ1-1, with D unclear. The V and J ends lost 7 bases and 6 bases respectively, with 15 bases between them. The CDR3 contains 13 residues. Germline values: CDR1 MNHNS, CDR2 SASEGT. DNA for the CDR3: TGTGCCAGCACCCCCAGACCAAGCGCTGAAGCTTTCTTT. It translates to CASTPRPSAEAFF.

There are many counts of this clonotype. The genes are TRBV7-2 and TRBJ2-5; D gene unclear. CDR3 length: 13 residues. CDR1 is SGHTA and CDR2 is FQGNSA in the germline V gene. The V end lost 4 bases, the J end lost 5 bases, and 11 bases lay between the germline ends. The CDR3 here is CASSSEGLETQYF. CDR3 DNA: TGTGCCAGCAGCTCTGAAGGGCTTGAGACCCAGTACTTC.

This clonotype was counted at least ten times. The J gene is TRBJ2-5, the V gene TRBV11-1; no reliable D call. In germline, CDR1 is SGHAT, CDR2 FQDESV (reference sequence). The V and J ends lost 2 bases and 5 bases respectively, with 12 bases between them. This CDR3 comprises 14 residues. CDR3 loop: CASSLSAAGETQYF. CDR3 DNA sequence: TGTGCCAGCAGCTTATCGGCCGCCGGGGAGACCCAGTACTTC.

This clonotype was found many times. V usage is TRBV12-3 or TRBV12-4 and J usage is TRBJ2-7; 7 bases fit TRBD1. Unmatched junction bases numbered 13, after V lost 5 bases and J lost 6 bases. The CDR3 totals 15 residues. DNA of the CDR3: TGTGCCAGCAGTCCCACCCTGACAGGGTCGGGCGAGCAGTACTTC. The encoded protein is CASSPTLTGSGEQYF.

Concerning this clonotype: Germline is not matched at one junction end, which may reflect a read error. This chain links TRBV29-1 with TRBJ2-1; unclear D gene. The CDR3 is 12 residues long. CDR1 and CDR2 from the germline V gene are SQVTM and ANQGSEA. CDR3 sequence: CSVSRPYNKQFF. In DNA form, the CDR3 reads TGCAGCGTTTCCAGACCCTACAATAAGCAGTTCTTC.

This clonotype was seen ten or more times. This chain links TRBV6-5 with TRBJ2-2; TRBD2 agrees at 8 bases. The junction had 8 bases not matched to a gene; V was cut back by 0 bases and J by 5 bases. Germline V CDR1 and CDR2: MNHEY, SVGAGI. The CDR3 runs to 17 residues. The CDR3 nucleotides are TGTGCCAGCAGTTACTCGACTCTAGCGGGTAGGACCGGGGAGCTGTTTTTT. Its protein product is CASSYSTLAGRTGELFF.

This clonotype was seen repeatedly, ten times or more. This chain connects TRBV2 to TRBJ2-3; possibly TRBD1 or TRBD2 for D (5 bases each). Germline CDR1 reads SNHLY; CDR2 reads FYNNEI. V lost 8 bases to trimming and J lost 4 bases, with 13 bases between them. CDR3 length: 13 amino acids. CDR3 in amino acids: CASQAGAPDTQYF. The CDR3 DNA sequence: TGTGCCAGCCAAGCCGGGGCCCCAGATACGCAGTATTTT. The full variable domain, completed using reference TRBV2 and TRBJ2-3, is EPEVTQTPSHQVTQMGQEVILRCVPISNHLYFYWYRQILGQKVEFLVSFYNNEISEKSEIFDDQFSVERPDGSNFTLKIRSTKLEDSAMYFCASQAGAPDTQYFGPGTRLTVL.

As for this clonotype: This may be a read error, as it is one base from a much larger clone. The chain uses TRBV15 and TRBJ2-1, with unresolved D. CDR1 LNHNV and CDR2 YYDKDF come from the germline V gene (reference sequence). The length of the CDR3 is 15 residues. CDR3 in amino acids: CAASRDPLEGREQFF. The CDR3 coding sequence is TGTGCCGCCAGCAGAGACCCGCTCGAAGGTCGAGAGCAGTTCTTC. Full variable domain (missing parts from reference TRBV15 and TRBJ2-1): DAMVIQNPRYQVTQFGKPVTLSCSQTLNHNVMYWYQQKSSQAPKLLFHYYDKDFNNEADTPDNFQSRRPNTSFCFLDIRSPGLGDTAMYLCAASRDPLEGREQFFGPGTRLTVL.

A remark on this clonotype: The junction shows a germline mismatch at one end, possibly a read error. The chain links TRBV27 to TRBJ2-5; 10 nucleotides align to TRBD1. CDR1 is MNHEY and CDR2 is SMNVEV in the germline V gene (reference sequence). The CDR3 spans 15 residues. The DNA of the CDR3 is TGTGCCAGCAGTTTAAGTGACAGGGGGCGGGAGACCCAGCACTTC. Translating gives CASSLSDRGRETQHF.

A few counts support this clonotype. The chain employs TRBV25-1 and TRBJ1-3; 7 nucleotides agree with TRBD1. Looked up from germline, CDR1 is MGHDK and CDR2 is SYGVNS. Trimming at V came to 3 bases and at J to 4 bases, leaving 12 bases not matched to a gene. The CDR3 is 17 amino acids. The CDR3 DNA is TGTGCCAGCAGTGATACCCAAACAGGGGAGGCCGGAAACACCATATATTTT. Translated: CASSDTQTGEAGNTIYF.

This clonotype was found many times. V usage is TRBV20-1 and J usage is TRBJ2-7; 15 bases are a match to TRBD2. J was trimmed by 5 bases and V by 0 bases; bases with no gene match: 11. The CDR3 is 18 amino acids. CDR1 DFQATT and CDR2 SNEGSKA come from the germline V gene (reference sequence). This chain's CDR3 is CSARDRTSGRAGLDEQYF. The CDR3 nucleotides are TGCAGTGCTAGAGACAGGACTAGCGGGAGGGCCGGTCTCGACGAGCAGTACTTC.

The sample holds many counts of this clonotype. The chain joins TRBV6-1 to TRBJ2-5, with 8 bases lining up with TRBD2. The V gene end was trimmed by 5 bases and the J gene end by 2 bases; junction bases not matched to a gene: 10. CDR1 and CDR2 from the germline V gene are MNHNS and SASEGT. The CDR3 has 16 amino acids. The CDR3 DNA sequence: TGTGCCAGCAGTCCCCGGGAGGGATCACCTCAAGAGACCCAGTACTTC. As protein: CASSPREGSPQETQYF.

In this sample, this clonotype turned up many times. This chain uses TRBV12-3 or TRBV12-4 with TRBJ2-3; possibly TRBD1 for D (5 bases). Trimming took off 5 bases at V and 2 bases at J, with 8 bases between the two ends. The CDR3 extends over 13 amino acids. The CDR3: CASSKQDTDTQYF. DNA for the CDR3: TGTGCCAGCAGTAAACAGGACACAGATACGCAGTATTTT.